The subject of this entry is one T cell receptor beta chain. This specimen belongs to a study of blood T cells in healthy people across ages. Primed by a sample-barcoded 5' primer and a J-beta primer mix, a second PCR proceeded for about 7 to 12 cycles. TCRdb analysed the 5' RACE reads with MiXCR anew, one entry per CDR3 protein. This sample has hundreds of thousands of distinct CDR3 sequences; roughly 25% occur once, and the top ten carry roughly 9%. Germline V gene lookup returns CDR1 LGHDT and CDR2 YNNKEL (reference sequence). Trimming removed 1 base at V and 5 bases at J, with 17 bases between. This CDR3 comprises 16 residues. This sample was shared with a second study, whose subject was T cells of mothers and their children.

What was sequenced was blood. The origin of this receptor is a boy aged 10-17 years in good health. This chain links TRBV3-1 with TRBJ2-5; D could derive from TRBD1 or TRBD2 (5 bases each). The CDR3 protein is CASSQVGDLVVETQYF. The CDR3 nucleotides are TGTGCCAGCAGCCAAGTGGGGGACCTCGTCGTGGAGACCCAGTACTTC.